A single sample gave rise to the 21 T cell receptor beta chains below, sequenced in a study of T cell changes during pregnancy in multiple sclerosis. Using immunoSEQ multiplex PCR, the repertoire was profiled, and TCRdb retains in-frame clones only, with some absent. Among tens of thousands of clones listed, around 94% were seen once. The starting material was peripheral blood, obtained in the third trimester of pregnancy. Source of these receptors: a female donor with multiple sclerosis, enrolled in a pregnancy study.

The V call is TRBV7-9, the J call TRBJ2-3; perhaps TRBD1 as D (5 bases). The germline V and J ends were trimmed by 4 bases and 2 bases, with 13 bases remaining between them. The V gene's germline CDR1 is SEHNR and CDR2 FQNEAQ (reference sequence). The CDR3 covers 15 residues. CDR3 sequence (DNA): TGTGCCAGCAGCTCCGTCCAGGGTTACACAGATACGCAGTATTTT. Protein: CASSSVQGYTDTQYF.

The rearrangement uses TRBV5-1 and TRBJ2-7; 8 positions agree with TRBD2. Trimming at V came to 5 bases and at J to 1 base, leaving 5 bases not matched to a gene. The germline V gene encodes CDR1 SGHRS and CDR2 YFSETQ. The CDR3 sequence is 14 residues long. The CDR3 nucleotides are TGCGCCAGCAGAATCACTAGCGGATCCTACGAGCAGTACTTC. It encodes CASRITSGSYEQYF.

For this clone: The junction does not match germline at one end; this may be a read error. The chain couples TRBV27 to TRBJ2-3, with 12 bases aligning to TRBD2. This CDR3 region has 15 residues. Looked up from germline, CDR1 is MNHEY and CDR2 is SMNVEV (reference sequence). CDR3 sequence reads: CANSDRTSGVDTQYF. DNA of the CDR3: TGTGCCAACAGTGACCGGACTAGCGGGGTGGATACGCAGTATTTT.

J is TRBJ2-3 and V is TRBV5-1, with 14 bases aligning to TRBD2. There are 15 residues in the CDR3. From germline, CDR1 is SGHRS and CDR2 YFSETQ. V was clipped by 4 bases and J by 6 bases; unmatched bases: 4. CDR3 amino acids: CASSGTSGRTDTQYF. CDR3 nucleotide sequence: TGCGCCAGCAGCGGGACTAGCGGGAGAACGGATACGCAGTATTTT.

This clone appeared once. This sequence joins TRBV4-1 and TRBJ2-1, with 7 bases fitting TRBD2. The CDR3 loop spans 15 amino acids. Germline V gives CDR1 MGHRA, CDR2 YSYEKL. Trimming removed 2 bases from V and 3 bases from J; junction bases left unmatched: 4. CDR3 residues: CASSQLSGNYNEQFF. In DNA, the CDR3 is TGCGCCAGCAGCCAACTGAGCGGGAACTACAATGAGCAGTTCTTC.

The J gene is TRBJ2-5, the V gene TRBV5-1, with TRBD2 as a possible D gene (7 bases). V was clipped by 0 bases and J by 4 bases, with 13 bases between them. The CDR3 is made up of 15 amino acids. The germline V gene has CDR1 SGHRS and CDR2 YFSETQ. The chain's CDR3 is CASSLAAGAGETQYF. CDR3 DNA: TGCGCCAGCAGCTTGGCGGCGGGGGCGGGAGAGACCCAGTACTTC.

The chain couples TRBV6-6 to TRBJ1-1, with 7 bases lining up with TRBD1. This CDR3 contains 14 residues. The V gene end was trimmed by 2 bases and the J gene end by 4 bases; junction bases not matched to a gene: 4. Germline values: CDR1 MNHNY, CDR2 SVGAGI (reference sequence). The CDR3 DNA reads TGTGCCAGCAGTTACGGCAAGGGGGCCACTGAAGCTTTCTTT. Its protein product is CASSYGKGATEAFF.

This rearrangement joins TRBV11-3 to TRBJ2-1, with 7 bases fitting TRBD2. Germline lookup yields CDR1 SGHNT and CDR2 YENEEA. This CDR3 has 15 residues. J gave up 6 bases and V 3 bases, and 8 bases lay outside the gene matches. The CDR3 bases are TGTGCCAGCAGCTTGGCCGGGACTACGATCAATGAGCAGTTCTTC. Protein: CASSLAGTTINEQFF.

This rearrangement joins TRBV12-5 to TRBJ1-1; no clear D gene. The germline V gene has CDR1 LGHNT and CDR2 FRNRAP. Trimming shortened V by 8 bases and J by 0 bases, and 7 bases separated the two germline ends. CDR3 length: 12 amino acids. CDR3 coding DNA: TGTGCTAGTTACAGAATGAACACTGAAGCTTTCTTT. Amino acid sequence: CASYRMNTEAFF.

V and J are TRBV19 and TRBJ1-1; a possible D gene is TRBD1 (6 bases). The CDR3 has 14 amino acids. CDR1 is LNHDA, CDR2 SQIVND, per germline (reference sequence). V lost 3 bases to trimming and J lost 4 bases, with 12 bases between them. CDR3 DNA: TGTGCCAGTAGTATTACGCAGGGGCCCACTGAAGCTTTCTTT. Its translation is CASSITQGPTEAFF.

CDR3 in DNA: TGTGCCAGTGTACAGGGGGCGAAGTATCAGCCCCAGCATTTT. Protein product: CASVQGAKYQPQHF. V and J are TRBV6-1 and TRBJ1-5; 9 nucleotides align to TRBD1. J was trimmed by 5 bases and V by 9 bases; bases with no gene match: 8. The germline V gene encodes CDR1 MNHNS and CDR2 SASEGT. The CDR3 covers 14 residues.

The chain is built from TRBV4-1 and TRBJ1-2; maybe TRBD1 (5 bases). Trimming shortened V by 0 bases and J by 4 bases, and 21 bases separated the two germline ends. CDR1 is MGHRA, CDR2 YSYEKL, per germline. CDR3 length: 18 amino acids. The CDR3 coding sequence is TGCGCCAGCAGCCAAGAGTTTATGCCAGGGCCTTCGGTCTATGGCTACACCTTC. Amino acids: CASSQEFMPGPSVYGYTF.

The rearrangement joins TRBV12-5 to TRBJ1-5; D not certain. Trimming pared 1 base from V and 3 bases from J, leaving 10 bases between. The CDR3 is made up of 15 amino acids. CDR1 and CDR2 from the germline V gene are LGHNT and FRNRAP. CDR3 DNA: TGTGCTAGTGGTTTGGCAACAGAACTCAATCAGCCCCAGCATTTT. Translation gives CASGLATELNQPQHF. Full variable domain (missing parts from reference TRBV12-5 and TRBJ1-5): DARVTQTPRHKVTEMGQEVTMRCQPILGHNTVFWYRQTMMQGLELLAYFRNRAPLDDSGMPKDRFSAEMPDATLATLKIQPSEPRDSAVYFCASGLATELNQPQHFGDGTRLSIL.

The J gene is TRBJ1-1, the V gene TRBV6-5; maybe TRBD1 (6 bases). From germline, CDR1 is MNHEY and CDR2 SVGAGI. V was cut by 5 bases and J by 2 bases, with 9 bases left in between. The length of the CDR3 is 13 residues. The CDR3 nucleotides read TGTGCCAGCAGTACGGGGGGCAACACTGAAGCTTTCTTT. Its protein is CASSTGGNTEAFF.

V gene TRBV2 combines with J gene TRBJ1-5, with TRBD1 identical over 7 bases. Per the germline V gene, CDR1 is SNHLY and CDR2 is FYNNEI. Unmatched junction bases numbered 4, after V lost 5 bases and J lost 3 bases. This CDR3 has 14 amino acids. CDR3 nucleotide sequence: TGTGCCAGCAGTCGACAGGGACTCAATCAGCCCCAGCATTTT. This codes for CASSRQGLNQPQHF.

The V gene is TRBV5-1, the J gene TRBJ1-1, with TRBD1 identical over 8 bases. The CDR3 is made up of 17 amino acids. Germline CDR1 is SGHRS and CDR2 is YFSETQ. V lost 4 bases and J lost 3; bases outside the gene matches: 14. CDR3 sequence: CASSPPDRVINYTEAFF. The CDR3 nucleotides read TGCGCCAGCAGCCCCCCGGACAGGGTGATTAACTACACTGAAGCTTTCTTT. The variable domain in full, with the rest retrieved from reference TRBV5-1 and TRBJ1-1, is KAGVTQTPRYLIKTRGQQVTLSCSPISGHRSVSWYQQTPGQGLQFLFEYFSETQRNKGNFPGRFSGRQFSNSRSEMNVSTLELGDSALYLCASSPPDRVINYTEAFFGQGTRLTVV.

The chain links TRBV4-1 to TRBJ2-1, with a weak D call TRBD2 (5 bases). Germline CDR1 and CDR2: MGHRA and YSYEKL. V was cut by 4 bases and J by 7 bases, with 17 bases left in between. CDR3 length: 15 residues. CDR3 loop: CASSPESSAPNEQFF. The DNA for the CDR3 is TGCGCCAGCAGCCCCGAGAGTAGCGCTCCTAATGAGCAGTTCTTC.

This sequence joins TRBV21-1 and TRBJ2-7; the D call TRBD2 from the table was never checked on the DNA. TRBV21-1 is noted as a pseudogene. This CDR3 spans 13 amino acids. CDR3 in amino acids: CASSKWSLSRQYF. CDR3 in DNA: TGTGCCAGCAGCAAATGGTCCCTTTCGAGGCAGTACTTC.

The rearrangement joins TRBV19 to TRBJ2-2; 7 positions match TRBD2. Unmatched junction bases numbered 8, after V lost 3 bases and J lost 7 bases. CDR3 length equals 15 residues. Germline V lookup: CDR1 LNHDA, CDR2 SQIVND (reference sequence). CDR3 nucleotides: TGTGCCAGTAGTATGGGCGGGAGATCCGGCGGGGAGCTGTTTTTT. Its translation: CASSMGGRSGGELFF. The full variable domain, rest sourced from reference TRBV19 and TRBJ2-2, is DGGITQSPKYLFRKEGQNVTLSCEQNLNHDAMYWYRQDPGQGLRLIYYSQIVNDFQKGDIAEGYSVSREKKESFPLTVTSAQKNPTAFYLCASSMGGRSGGELFFGEGSRLTVL.

The CDR3 spells CASSWDRGLGTEAFF. The CDR3 bases are TGTGCCAGCAGTTGGGACAGGGGTTTGGGCACTGAAGCTTTCTTT. The rearrangement uses TRBV6-6 and TRBJ1-1; 10 bases are shared with TRBD1. J was trimmed by 4 bases and V by 4 bases; bases with no gene match: 6. In germline, CDR1 is MNHNY, CDR2 SVGAGI (reference sequence). This CDR3 contains 15 residues.

This rearrangement joins TRBV7-9 to TRBJ1-2; 8 bases are a match to TRBD1. Trimming removed 0 bases from V and 8 bases from J; junction bases left unmatched: 2. The CDR3 consists of 13 residues. The germline V gene encodes CDR1 SEHNR and CDR2 FQNEAQ (reference sequence). CDR3 DNA: TGTGCCAGCAGCTTAGCGGGACAGGACGGCTACACCTTC. As protein: CASSLAGQDGYTF.